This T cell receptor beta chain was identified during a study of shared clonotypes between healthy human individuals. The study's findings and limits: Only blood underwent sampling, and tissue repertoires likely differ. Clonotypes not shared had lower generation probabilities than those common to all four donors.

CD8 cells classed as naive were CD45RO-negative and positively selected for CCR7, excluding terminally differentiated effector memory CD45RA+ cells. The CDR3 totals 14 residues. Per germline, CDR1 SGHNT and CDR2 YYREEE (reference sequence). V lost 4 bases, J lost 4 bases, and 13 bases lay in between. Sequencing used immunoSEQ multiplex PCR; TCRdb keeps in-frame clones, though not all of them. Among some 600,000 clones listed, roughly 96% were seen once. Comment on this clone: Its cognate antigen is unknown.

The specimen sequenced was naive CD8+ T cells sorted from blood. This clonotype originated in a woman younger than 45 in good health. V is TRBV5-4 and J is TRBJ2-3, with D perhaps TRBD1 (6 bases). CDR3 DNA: TGTGCCAGCAGCCCAGGGGCTTTGGCAGATACGCAGTATTTT. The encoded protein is CASSPGALADTQYF. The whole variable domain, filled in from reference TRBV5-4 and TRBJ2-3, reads ETGVTQSPTHLIKTRGQQVTLRCSSQSGHNTVSWYQQALGQGPQFIFQYYREEENGRGNFPPRFSGLQFPNYSSELNVNALELDDSALYLCASSPGALADTQYFGPGTRLTVL.